These 25 T cell receptor beta chains were sequenced from one sample in a study of blood T cell repertoires in COVID-19. Sequenced by immunoSEQ multiplex PCR; TCRdb stores in-frame clones only, minus some. Of about 64,000 clones listed, roughly 91% are singletons. The sample consisted of peripheral blood. The receptor set was obtained from a human donor in a cohort sampled during active COVID-19.

V and J are TRBV28 and TRBJ2-2; possible D gene TRBD2, 6 bases. The germline V gene has CDR1 MDHEN and CDR2 SYDVKM. With 6 bases removed from V and 2 bases from J, the gap between germline ends came to 16 bases. The length of the CDR3 is 16 residues. CDR3 in amino acids: CASRPRTNLNTGELFF. Here the CDR3 DNA reads TGTGCCAGCAGACCGAGGACTAACCTCAACACCGGGGAGCTGTTTTTT.

The chain carries TRBV7-2 and TRBJ2-1; the D is unclear. Deletions cut 1 base from V and 3 bases from J, with 7 bases between. This CDR3 is 14 amino acids long. The V gene's germline CDR1 is SGHTA and CDR2 FQGNSA. The CDR3 region is CASSLGLVYNEQFF. DNA for the CDR3: TGTGCCAGCAGCTTAGGACTGGTCTACAATGAGCAGTTCTTC.

The chain has TRBV28 and TRBJ1-2; unclear D gene. Trimming stripped 8 bases from V and 8 bases from J, with 18 bases between. The CDR3 extends over 13 amino acids. The germline CDR1 and CDR2 sequences are MDHEN and SYDVKM. For the CDR3, the DNA is TGTGCCAGCTCCATCCCGGGTCCGACGGGCTACACCTTC. Translating gives CASSIPGPTGYTF.

The chain is built from TRBV6-6 and TRBJ1-5; possible D gene TRBD1, 5 bases. CDR1 is MNHNY and CDR2 is SVGAGI in the germline V gene (reference sequence). The CDR3 is 16 residues long. Trimming cost V 8 bases and J 0 bases, with 17 bases left between them. In nucleotides, the CDR3 is TGTGCCAGCCTGCGGGACGGCTCATATAGCAATCAGCCCCAGCATTTT. It yields the protein CASLRDGSYSNQPQHF.

This chain connects TRBV7-2 to TRBJ1-3, with D unclear. CDR3 length: 14 residues. V lost 4 bases, J lost 2 bases, and 9 bases lay in between. Germline CDR1 and CDR2: SGHTA and FQGNSA. The CDR3 reads CASSSPVAGNTIYF. CDR3 nucleotides: TGTGCCAGCAGCTCACCGGTGGCTGGAAACACCATATATTTT.

The chain joins TRBV7-6 to TRBJ1-5; a weak D match, TRBD1 (5 bases). Germline V gene sequence: CDR1 SGHVS, CDR2 FNYEAQ. This CDR3 comprises 16 residues. V lost 5 bases, J lost 4 bases, and 18 bases lay in between. Here the CDR3 DNA reads TGTGCCAGCAGCGCTAACCTTGGTGCAGGGAATCAGCCCCAGCATTTT. It specifies CASSANLGAGNQPQHF.

This chain uses TRBV28 with TRBJ2-1; TRBD2 matches 7 bases. This CDR3 contains 15 residues. From germline, CDR1 is MDHEN and CDR2 SYDVKM. The V gene end was trimmed by 6 bases and the J gene end by 7 bases; junction bases not matched to a gene: 12. CDR3 region: CASSLGGRAGNEQFF. In DNA, the CDR3 is TGTGCCAGCAGCCTCGGGGGGAGGGCCGGGAATGAGCAGTTCTTC.

The rearrangement uses TRBV12-5 and TRBJ2-7; 7 bases fit TRBD1. CDR3 size: 17 residues. The germline V gene encodes CDR1 LGHNT and CDR2 FRNRAP. Losses at the gene ends were 6 bases for V and 2 bases for J; bases not matched to a gene: 16. This CDR3 reads CASGYARTGSTTYEQYF. DNA of the CDR3: TGTGCTAGTGGCTATGCCCGGACAGGAAGCACGACCTACGAGCAGTACTTC.

The V call is TRBV6-5, the J call TRBJ1-1, with D uncertain. Germline-derived CDR1 and CDR2 are MNHEY and SVGAGI. V shed 0 bases and J shed 0 bases, with 8 bases lying between them. The CDR3 covers 15 residues. The CDR3 spells CASSYSHRLNTEAFF. DNA of the CDR3: TGTGCCAGCAGTTACTCGCACAGATTGAACACTGAAGCTTTCTTT.

The chain recombines TRBV7-2 with TRBJ2-2; D gene ambiguous. This CDR3 comprises 16 residues. Deletions cut 3 bases from V and 0 bases from J, with 11 bases between. The germline CDR1 and CDR2 sequences are SGHTA and FQGNSA. The CDR3 sequence: CASSFHSTANTGELFF. The DNA of the CDR3 is TGTGCCAGCAGCTTTCATTCCACAGCGAACACCGGGGAGCTGTTTTTT.

The chain is built from TRBV19 and TRBJ2-7; 7 bases are a match to TRBD1. The length of the CDR3 is 13 residues. In germline, CDR1 is LNHDA, CDR2 SQIVND (reference sequence). With 9 bases clipped from V and 2 bases from J, the junction kept 7 bases outside the gene matches. The CDR3 sequence is CASHGQATYEQYF. CDR3 DNA: TGTGCCAGCCACGGACAGGCGACCTACGAGCAGTACTTC.

The chain links TRBV25-1 to TRBJ2-1; TRBD2 matches at 13 bases. The V gene's germline CDR1 is MGHDK and CDR2 SYGVNS. CDR3 length equals 17 residues. V dropped 5 bases and J dropped 4; count of bases not matched to a gene: 8. CDR3 in DNA: TGTGCCAGCAGTCCGAAGAGGACTAGCGGGGGATACAATGAGCAGTTCTTC. Residues: CASSPKRTSGGYNEQFF.

The CDR3 here is CASSYSGTANTGELFF. The CDR3 nucleotides read TGTGCCAGCAGTTACTCGGGGACAGCGAACACCGGGGAGCTGTTTTTT. The chain combines TRBV6-2 or TRBV6-3 with TRBJ2-2; 7 nucleotides line up with TRBD1. Germline CDR1 is MNHEY and CDR2 is SVGEGT. The CDR3 has 16 amino acids. Unmatched junction bases numbered 1, after V lost 0 bases and J lost 0 bases.

The gene calls are TRBV6-2 or TRBV6-3 and TRBJ2-7; 10 bases map to TRBD1. The CDR3 contains 15 residues. CDR1 MNHEY and CDR2 SVGEGT come from the germline V gene. V lost 3 bases, J lost 5 bases, and 7 bases stayed unmatched. The chain's CDR3 is CASSYRDRGPDEQYF. The CDR3 DNA follows: TGTGCCAGCAGTTATAGGGACAGGGGCCCGGACGAGCAGTACTTC.

This sequence joins TRBV6-2 or TRBV6-3 and TRBJ2-5; TRBD1 agrees at 7 bases. The CDR3 consists of 16 residues. Trimming removed 2 bases from V and 3 bases from J; junction bases left unmatched: 9. Germline V gives CDR1 MNHEY, CDR2 SVGEGT. This chain's CDR3 is CASSYPGGSLEETQYF. CDR3 nucleotides: TGTGCCAGCAGTTACCCAGGGGGTTCACTAGAAGAGACCCAGTACTTC.

The chain employs TRBV19 and TRBJ2-2, with D hard to call. Germline V gene lookup returns CDR1 LNHDA and CDR2 SQIVND (reference sequence). CDR3 size: 14 residues. Trimming stripped 0 bases from V and 6 bases from J, with 8 bases between. CDR3 coding DNA: TGTGCCAGTAGTATAGAACGAGGTGCCGGGGAGCTGTTTTTT. Its protein is CASSIERGAGELFF.

This sequence joins TRBV6-2 or TRBV6-3 and TRBJ2-1; 7 bases line up with TRBD2. J was trimmed by 0 bases and V by 0 bases; bases with no gene match: 11. Germline CDR1 reads MNHEY; CDR2 reads SVGEGT. The CDR3 loop spans 19 amino acids. The CDR3, as DNA: TGTGCCAGCAGTTACTCATCCTGGGGAGGCGGGGGCTCCTACAATGAGCAGTTCTTC. Protein: CASSYSSWGGGGSYNEQFF.

The chain joins TRBV9 to TRBJ2-1, with 12 nucleotides matching TRBD2. The CDR3 is 15 residues long. Germline trimming cut 3 bases from V and 9 bases from J; bases unmatched to any gene: 7. The germline gives CDR1 SGDLS, CDR2 YYNGEE. This CDR3 reads CASSASSGRGLEQFF. The CDR3 DNA reads TGTGCCAGCAGCGCCTCTAGCGGGAGGGGTCTTGAGCAGTTCTTC.

The rearrangement links TRBV9 to TRBJ2-2; D uncertain. The CDR3 contains 17 residues. V was clipped by 0 bases and J by 0 bases, with 12 bases between them. Germline CDR1 and CDR2: SGDLS and YYNGEE. This CDR3 is CASSVVPSSTNTGELFF. CDR3 DNA sequence: TGTGCCAGCAGCGTAGTCCCCTCTAGTACGAACACCGGGGAGCTGTTTTTT.

The gene calls are TRBV28 and TRBJ2-5, with TRBD1 identical over 11 bases. V lost 3 bases to trimming and J lost 4 bases; unmatched junction nucleotides: 7. CDR3 length: 16 residues. Germline-derived CDR1 and CDR2 are MDHEN and SYDVKM. Written as DNA, the CDR3 is TGTGCCAGCAGTTTGCCAGGGACAGGGGGAAGAGAGACCCAGTACTTC. Its protein product is CASSLPGTGGRETQYF.

J is TRBJ2-7 and V is TRBV6-5, with 7 bases that match TRBD2. Germline V gives CDR1 MNHEY, CDR2 SVGAGI. With V trimmed by 5 bases and J by 0 bases, 7 bases remained unmatched. The CDR3 has 15 amino acids. The CDR3 DNA reads as TGTGCCAGCAGTAAGACTAGCCTTAACTCCTACGAGCAGTACTTC. Its protein product is CASSKTSLNSYEQYF.

The V gene is TRBV9, the J gene TRBJ1-2, with 7 bases matching TRBD1. Trimming cost V 4 bases and J 0 bases; bases outside gene matches: 6. Germline V gene sequence: CDR1 SGDLS, CDR2 YYNGEE. This CDR3 region has 15 residues. The CDR3 region has the DNA TGTGCCAGCAGCACTTGGGACAGTTCTAACTATGGCTACACCTTC. Its protein product is CASSTWDSSNYGYTF.

This chain links TRBV7-9 with TRBJ1-6, with 9 bases lining up with TRBD1. Trimming took 3 bases from V and 10 from J; bases not matched to a gene: 7. The CDR3 contains 15 residues. Per the germline V gene, CDR1 is SEHNR and CDR2 is FQNEAQ (reference sequence). CDR3 amino acids: CASSFRDRASSPLHF. The CDR3 DNA reads as TGTGCCAGCAGCTTCCGGGACAGGGCAAGCTCACCCCTCCACTTT.

DNA for the CDR3: TGTGCCAGCAGCACCGGACAGGGATGGACCGATGAGCAGTTCTTC. Amino acids: CASSTGQGWTDEQFF. This chain links TRBV11-2 with TRBJ2-1; TRBD1 agrees at 8 bases. CDR3 size: 15 residues. The V gene's germline CDR1 is SGHAT and CDR2 FQNNGV. Unmatched junction bases numbered 11, after V lost 5 bases and J lost 8 bases.

The chain combines TRBV25-1 with TRBJ2-1; 10 bases fit TRBD1. The J segment lost 3 bases and the V segment lost 3 bases, leaving 2 bases of the junction unmatched. Germline CDR1 MGHDK, CDR2 SYGVNS. The CDR3 consists of 15 residues. The CDR3 DNA follows: TGTGCCAGCAGTGACGGGACAGGGGTCTACAATGAGCAGTTCTTC. It codes for CASSDGTGVYNEQFF.